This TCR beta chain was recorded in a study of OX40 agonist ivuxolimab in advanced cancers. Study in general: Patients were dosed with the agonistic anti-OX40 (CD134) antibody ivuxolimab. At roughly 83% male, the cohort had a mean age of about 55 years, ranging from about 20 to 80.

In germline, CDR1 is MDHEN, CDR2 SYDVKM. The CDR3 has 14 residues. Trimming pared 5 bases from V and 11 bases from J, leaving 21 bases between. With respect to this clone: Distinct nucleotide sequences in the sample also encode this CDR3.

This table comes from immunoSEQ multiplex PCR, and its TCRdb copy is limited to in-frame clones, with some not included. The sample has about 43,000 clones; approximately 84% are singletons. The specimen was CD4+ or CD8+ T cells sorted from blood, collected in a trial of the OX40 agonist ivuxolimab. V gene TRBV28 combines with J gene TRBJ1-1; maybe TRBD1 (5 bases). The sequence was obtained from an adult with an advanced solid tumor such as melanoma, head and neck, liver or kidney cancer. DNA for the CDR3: TGTGCCAGCAGTCCCCGGGTGGCGCCAGGGCTTGCTTTCTTT. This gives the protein CASSPRVAPGLAFF.